The rows below give T cell receptor beta chains drawn from one sample of a study of shared clonotypes between healthy human individuals. Sequencing was performed with immunoSEQ multiplex PCR; in TCRdb, only in-frame clones are kept and a portion is missing. The sample lists about half a million clones, roughly 78% occurring once. The source material was PBMCs. Source of these receptors: a middle-aged woman in good health. Some clones in this sample may be carry-over from other donors' samples. CDR3s include the opening cysteine and the closing phenylalanine or tryptophan. Each record gives: V gene, clone size, CDR3 length, D gene, J gene, CDR3 DNA, CDR3 protein. The D gene is left open where the match is weak. Expanded clones get a size class; other rows say once, few or many, or leave the size out.

v_gene: TRBV5-1
abundance: NA
len: 13
d_gene: NA
j_gene: TRBJ2-5
CDR3nt: TGCGCCAGCATGGGTAATGTCGGAGAGACCCAGTACTTC
CDR3aa: CASMGNVGETQYF

v_gene: TRBV5-4
abundance: NA
len: 17
d_gene: NA
j_gene: TRBJ2-1
CDR3nt: TGTGCCAGCAGCTTCGACCTGACGGGGGCCTCCTACAATGAGCAGTTCTTC
CDR3aa: CASSFDLTGASYNEQFF

v_gene: TRBV25-1
abundance: NA
len: 17
d_gene: TRBD2
j_gene: TRBJ2-7
CDR3nt: TGTGCCAGCAGTGAATTTGGGGGACTAGCGGGAGGGAAAGAGCAGTACTTC
CDR3aa: CASSEFGGLAGGKEQYF

v_gene: TRBV7-9
abundance: once
len: 15
d_gene: NA
j_gene: TRBJ1-1
CDR3nt: TGTGCCAGCAGCGCGGACGTGGACGGGTTCTCTGAAGCTTTCTTT
CDR3aa: CASSADVDGFSEAFF

v_gene: TRBV9
abundance: once
len: 16
d_gene: TRBD2
j_gene: TRBJ2-1
CDR3nt: TGTGCCAGCAGCAGAAAGACTAGCGGGGAAACCGGGCAGCAGTTCTTC
CDR3aa: CASSRKTSGETGQQFF

v_gene: TRBV15
abundance: NA
len: 15
d_gene: NA
j_gene: TRBJ1-2
CDR3nt: TGTGCCACCAGCAGAGATTTGGCAGCTTCCTATGGCTACACCTTC
CDR3aa: CATSRDLAASYGYTF

v_gene: TRBV4-1
abundance: NA
len: 13
d_gene: TRBD1
j_gene: TRBJ1-3
CDR3nt: TGCGCCAGCAGCCAGGACAGGGTAAACACCATATATTTT
CDR3aa: CASSQDRVNTIYF

v_gene: TRBV5-4
abundance: NA
len: 16
d_gene: NA
j_gene: TRBJ2-4
CDR3nt: TGTGCCAGCCCGAAGTCAAGGTACGGGGCCAAAAACATTCAGTACTTC
CDR3aa: CASPKSRYGAKNIQYF

v_gene: TRBV30
abundance: NA
len: 14
d_gene: NA
j_gene: TRBJ2-2
CDR3nt: TGTGCCTGGAGCCGTACAGGGAACACCGGGGAGCTGTTTTTT
CDR3aa: CAWSRTGNTGELFF

v_gene: TRBV28
abundance: NA
len: 15
d_gene: TRBD2
j_gene: TRBJ2-3
CDR3nt: TGTGCCAGCAGTTTATCCGGGACTAGCGGATATACGCAGTATTTT
CDR3aa: CASSLSGTSGYTQYF

v_gene: TRBV7-2
abundance: NA
len: 13
d_gene: NA
j_gene: TRBJ1-3
CDR3nt: TGTGCCAGCAGCTTAGCGCACGGAAACACCATATATTTT
CDR3aa: CASSLAHGNTIYF

v_gene: TRBV11-2
abundance: NA
len: 17
d_gene: TRBD1
j_gene: TRBJ1-4
CDR3nt: TGTGCCAGCAGCTGGGGACAGTCTTATGCAACTAATGAAAAACTGTTTTTT
CDR3aa: CASSWGQSYATNEKLFF

v_gene: TRBV30
abundance: NA
len: 16
d_gene: TRBD2
j_gene: TRBJ2-3
CDR3nt: TGTGCCTGGAGTATGGGACTAGCGGGATTCGCAGATACGCAGTATTTT
CDR3aa: CAWSMGLAGFADTQYF

v_gene: TRBV27
abundance: NA
len: 16
d_gene: TRBD1
j_gene: TRBJ1-5
CDR3nt: TGTGCCAGCAGTCGTACAGGGGTTGTTAGCAATCAGCCCCAGCATTTT
CDR3aa: CASSRTGVVSNQPQHF

v_gene: TRBV7-2
abundance: NA
len: 14
d_gene: NA
j_gene: TRBJ2-5
CDR3nt: TGTGCCAGCAGCTTAGATCTGGGGATCGAGACCCAGTACTTC
CDR3aa: CASSLDLGIETQYF

v_gene: TRBV4-1
abundance: NA
len: 16
d_gene: NA
j_gene: TRBJ1-4
CDR3nt: TGCGCCAGCAGCCAACCCGGACGGACTATTAATGAAAAACTGTTTTTT
CDR3aa: CASSQPGRTINEKLFF

v_gene: TRBV19
abundance: NA
len: 15
d_gene: TRBD1
j_gene: TRBJ2-5
CDR3nt: TGTGCCAGTAGTAGATTAACAGGGGGCCGGGAGACCCAGTACTTC
CDR3aa: CASSRLTGGRETQYF

v_gene: TRBV5-4
abundance: NA
len: 14
d_gene: NA
j_gene: TRBJ1-2
CDR3nt: TGTGCCAGCACCCGGAGGGGGGGACAATCTGGCTACACCTTC
CDR3aa: CASTRRGGQSGYTF

v_gene: TRBV18
abundance: NA
len: 12
d_gene: NA
j_gene: TRBJ2-7
CDR3nt: TGTGCCAGCTCACAGGAGTCCTACGAGCAGTACTTC
CDR3aa: CASSQESYEQYF

v_gene: TRBV19
abundance: NA
len: 17
d_gene: TRBD2
j_gene: TRBJ2-1
CDR3nt: TGTGCCAGTAGCACCCTGGGGGGACTAGCGGGGTACAATGAGCAGTTCTTC
CDR3aa: CASSTLGGLAGYNEQFF

v_gene: TRBV20-1
abundance: few
len: 11
d_gene: TRBD1
j_gene: TRBJ2-7
CDR3nt: TGCAGTGCTTCGGACAGGTACGAGCAGTACTTC
CDR3aa: CSASDRYEQYF

v_gene: TRBV4-1
abundance: many
len: 13
d_gene: NA
j_gene: TRBJ2-7
CDR3nt: TGCGCCAGCAGCCAGCGGGTGGGCCACGAGCAGTACTTC
CDR3aa: CASSQRVGHEQYF

v_gene: TRBV29-1
abundance: once
len: 11
d_gene: NA
j_gene: TRBJ2-1
CDR3nt: TGCAGCGTTGCATGGGTACTTGAGCAGTTCTTC
CDR3aa: CSVAWVLEQFF

v_gene: TRBV7-9
abundance: once
len: 15
d_gene: NA
j_gene: TRBJ2-1
CDR3nt: TGTGCCAGCAGCTTAGAGGGGTATGGGCACAATGAGCAGTTCTTC
CDR3aa: CASSLEGYGHNEQFF

v_gene: TRBV27
abundance: NA
len: 17
d_gene: NA
j_gene: TRBJ2-3
CDR3nt: TGTGCCAGCAGTTCAAGGGCTCTAAACCTTCACACAGATACGCAGTATTTT
CDR3aa: CASSSRALNLHTDTQYF

v_gene: TRBV28
abundance: NA
len: 15
d_gene: NA
j_gene: TRBJ2-4
CDR3nt: TGTGCCAGCAAAAAGGGCGGATTAGCCAAAAACATTCAGTACTTC
CDR3aa: CASKKGGLAKNIQYF

v_gene: TRBV19
abundance: NA
len: 13
d_gene: NA
j_gene: TRBJ1-1
CDR3nt: TGTGCCAGTAGTGAGGGGCGCGTGACTGAAGCTTTCTTT
CDR3aa: CASSEGRVTEAFF

v_gene: TRBV5-1
abundance: NA
len: 15
d_gene: TRBD2
j_gene: TRBJ2-5
CDR3nt: TGCGCCAGCAGCTCGGGACTAGCGGGAGTAGAGACCCAGTACTTC
CDR3aa: CASSSGLAGVETQYF

v_gene: TRBV6-1
abundance: NA
len: 15
d_gene: NA
j_gene: TRBJ1-3
CDR3nt: TGTGCCAGCAGTGAAAGGGGGGGCTCTGGAAACACCATATATTTT
CDR3aa: CASSERGGSGNTIYF

v_gene: TRBV19
abundance: once
len: 14
d_gene: NA
j_gene: TRBJ1-1
CDR3nt: TGTGCCAGTAGTATTGGTTCCAGCCGTACTGAAGCTTTCTTT
CDR3aa: CASSIGSSRTEAFF

v_gene: TRBV30
abundance: NA
len: 13
d_gene: TRBD2
j_gene: TRBJ2-5
CDR3nt: TGTGCCTGGAAATTTTGGGGGGGGGAGACCCAGTACTTC
CDR3aa: CAWKFWGGETQYF

v_gene: TRBV10-1
abundance: NA
len: 15
d_gene: TRBD1
j_gene: TRBJ2-3
CDR3nt: TGCGCCAGCAGTAAGGGACAGGGGGTGATTGATACGCAGTATTTT
CDR3aa: CASSKGQGVIDTQYF

v_gene: TRBV10-2
abundance: many
len: 16
d_gene: TRBD2
j_gene: TRBJ2-3
CDR3nt: TGCGCCAGCAGCGACAGTGGACTAGCGGGGACAGATACGCAGTATTTT
CDR3aa: CASSDSGLAGTDTQYF

v_gene: TRBV11-2
abundance: NA
len: 15
d_gene: TRBD2
j_gene: TRBJ2-3
CDR3nt: TGTGCCAGCAGCGCGACTAGCGGGAGCACAGATACGCAGTATTTT
CDR3aa: CASSATSGSTDTQYF

v_gene: TRBV11-2
abundance: NA
len: 13
d_gene: NA
j_gene: TRBJ2-7
CDR3nt: TGTGCCAGCAGCTTTGAGGTAACCTACGAGCAGTACTTC
CDR3aa: CASSFEVTYEQYF

v_gene: TRBV9
abundance: NA
len: 15
d_gene: NA
j_gene: TRBJ2-2
CDR3nt: TGTGCCAGCACCGCCGGGACATCGAACACCGGGGAGCTGTTTTTT
CDR3aa: CASTAGTSNTGELFF

v_gene: TRBV19
abundance: NA
len: 13
d_gene: NA
j_gene: TRBJ2-1
CDR3nt: TGTGCCAGTAGTACTAGCTCCTACAATGAGCAGTTCTTC
CDR3aa: CASSTSSYNEQFF

v_gene: TRBV11-2
abundance: NA
len: 15
d_gene: TRBD2
j_gene: TRBJ2-7
CDR3nt: TGTGCCAGCAGCCTACTAGCGGGGGCTTCCTACGAGCAGTACTTC
CDR3aa: CASSLLAGASYEQYF

v_gene: TRBV28
abundance: NA
len: 14
d_gene: NA
j_gene: TRBJ2-7
CDR3nt: TGTGCCAGCAGCGTCTTTGTGAACTCCTACGAGCAGTACTTC
CDR3aa: CASSVFVNSYEQYF

v_gene: TRBV2
abundance: once
len: 14
d_gene: TRBD2
j_gene: TRBJ2-1
CDR3nt: TGTGCCAGCAGTGAGTTGGAGACTAGCGGGAGTTTGCTCTTC
CDR3aa: CASSELETSGSLLF

v_gene: TRBV18
abundance: once
len: 17
d_gene: NA
j_gene: TRBJ1-4
CDR3nt: TGTGCCAGCTCACCGCTGGCGTTGCGTGGCGGGGATGAAAAACTGTTTTTT
CDR3aa: CASSPLALRGGDEKLFF

v_gene: TRBV10-3
abundance: NA
len: 16
d_gene: TRBD1
j_gene: TRBJ2-2
CDR3nt: TGTGCCATCAGTGAGTCTCAGACAGGGGGGACCGGGGAGCTGTTTTTT
CDR3aa: CAISESQTGGTGELFF

v_gene: TRBV7-3
abundance: NA
len: 14
d_gene: NA
j_gene: TRBJ2-3
CDR3nt: TGTGCCAGCAGCTCCCCGGGACGAGGAGATACGCAGTATTTT
CDR3aa: CASSSPGRGDTQYF

v_gene: TRBV7-8
abundance: NA
len: 15
d_gene: TRBD2
j_gene: TRBJ2-1
CDR3nt: TGTGCCAGCAGCTTAAGAGCGGGAGTAAAGAATGAGCAGTTCTTC
CDR3aa: CASSLRAGVKNEQFF

v_gene: TRBV7-9
abundance: NA
len: 12
d_gene: NA
j_gene: TRBJ2-3
CDR3nt: TGTGCCAGCAGCCCTGGGTCAGATACGCAGTATTTT
CDR3aa: CASSPGSDTQYF

v_gene: TRBV28
abundance: NA
len: 15
d_gene: TRBD1
j_gene: TRBJ2-1
CDR3nt: TGTGCCAGCAGTCCAACCAGAGGGGGCCTTAATGAGCAGTTCTTC
CDR3aa: CASSPTRGGLNEQFF

v_gene: TRBV5-6
abundance: NA
len: 15
d_gene: TRBD1
j_gene: TRBJ2-7
CDR3nt: TGTGCCAGCAGCCGAGGGACAGGGAACTCCTACGAGCAGTACTTC
CDR3aa: CASSRGTGNSYEQYF

v_gene: TRBV5-1
abundance: few
len: 17
d_gene: TRBD1
j_gene: TRBJ2-2
CDR3nt: TGCGCCAGCAGCTTAGCCCCGACAGGGGGAGGGACCGGGGAGCTGTTTTTT
CDR3aa: CASSLAPTGGGTGELFF

v_gene: TRBV19
abundance: few
len: 13
d_gene: NA
j_gene: TRBJ1-5
CDR3nt: TGTGCCGCCGGGATCGGGATAAGGCGGCCCCAGCATTTT
CDR3aa: CAAGIGIRRPQHF

v_gene: TRBV4-1
abundance: NA
len: 16
d_gene: TRBD2
j_gene: TRBJ2-2
CDR3nt: TGCGCCAGCAGCCACCCTAGCGGGAGTGGCACCGGGGAGCTGTTTTTT
CDR3aa: CASSHPSGSGTGELFF

v_gene: TRBV18
abundance: once
len: 17
d_gene: TRBD1
j_gene: TRBJ1-2
CDR3nt: TGTGCCAGCTCACCATTAGGGACAGCTGTACTTAACTATGGCTACACCTTC
CDR3aa: CASSPLGTAVLNYGYTF

v_gene: TRBV19
abundance: NA
len: 14
d_gene: NA
j_gene: TRBJ2-6
CDR3nt: TGTGCCAGTAATCCTGGTGGAGGGGCCAACGTCCTGACTTTC
CDR3aa: CASNPGGGANVLTF

v_gene: TRBV19
abundance: NA
len: 15
d_gene: TRBD1
j_gene: TRBJ2-5
CDR3nt: TGTGCCAGTAGTACCCGACAGGGAACGGGAGAGACCCAGTACTTC
CDR3aa: CASSTRQGTGETQYF

v_gene: TRBV4-3
abundance: NA
len: 15
d_gene: NA
j_gene: TRBJ2-7
CDR3nt: TGCGCCAGCAGCCAAGAGAAGGGGTGGTCCTACGAGCAGTACTTC
CDR3aa: CASSQEKGWSYEQYF

v_gene: TRBV28
abundance: NA
len: 13
d_gene: NA
j_gene: TRBJ1-2
CDR3nt: TGTGCCAGCAGTTTAGGCAGGGCCCATGGCTACACCTTC
CDR3aa: CASSLGRAHGYTF

v_gene: TRBV18
abundance: NA
len: 13
d_gene: NA
j_gene: TRBJ2-3
CDR3nt: TGTGCCAGCTCACCAATGACGACAGATACGCAGTATTTT
CDR3aa: CASSPMTTDTQYF

v_gene: TRBV27
abundance: NA
len: 15
d_gene: NA
j_gene: TRBJ2-5
CDR3nt: TGTGCCAGCAGTCCCTCGGTTTGGTACCAAGAGACCCAGTACTTC
CDR3aa: CASSPSVWYQETQYF

v_gene: TRBV19
abundance: NA
len: 16
d_gene: NA
j_gene: TRBJ2-5
CDR3nt: TGTGCCAGTAGTCCCACCTTAGCGAGAGGACAAGAGACCCAGTACTTC
CDR3aa: CASSPTLARGQETQYF

v_gene: TRBV7-7
abundance: NA
len: 16
d_gene: TRBD2
j_gene: TRBJ2-1
CDR3nt: TGTGCCAGCAGCTTTTCTAGCGGGACCTCCTACAATGAGCAGTTCTTC
CDR3aa: CASSFSSGTSYNEQFF

v_gene: TRBV5-1
abundance: NA
len: 16
d_gene: TRBD1
j_gene: TRBJ2-7
CDR3nt: TGCGCCAGCAGCACACAGGGGGCAGGTAAGCTATACGAGCAGTACTTC
CDR3aa: CASSTQGAGKLYEQYF